These 24 T cell receptor beta chains came from one sample sequenced in a study of STAT5B mutations in CD4+ large granular lymphocyte leukemia. Sequencing was performed with immunoSEQ multiplex PCR; in TCRdb, only in-frame clones are kept and a portion is missing. The data hold about 48,000 clones, with just over 70% observed a single time. Sequencing input: CD4+ T cells from blood buffy coats. The receptors come from a human donor in good health.

This chain connects TRBV19 to TRBJ1-6; no reliable D call. V dropped 4 bases and J dropped 7 bases, with 5 bases sitting between them. CDR1 is LNHDA and CDR2 is SQIVND in the germline V gene (reference sequence). CDR3 length equals 12 residues. This chain's CDR3 is CASSTGNSPLHF. The DNA for the CDR3 is TGTGCCAGTAGTACTGGGAATTCACCCCTCCACTTT.

CDR3 sequence: CASSKEGAVSYTF. CDR3 nucleotides: TGTGCCAGCAGTAAAGAGGGGGCCGTAAGCTACACCTTC. The chain combines TRBV28 with TRBJ1-2; 7 nucleotides align to TRBD1. The CDR3 is made up of 13 amino acids. The V gene's germline CDR1 is MDHEN and CDR2 SYDVKM. Trimming cost V 5 bases and J 9 bases; bases outside gene matches: 9.

This sequence joins TRBV7-2 and TRBJ2-3; D is possibly TRBD2 (7 bases). In germline, CDR1 is SGHTA, CDR2 FQGNSA. The germline V and J ends were trimmed by 0 bases and 3 bases, with 16 bases remaining between them. The CDR3 extends over 17 amino acids. CDR3: CASSLASWGGGTDTQYF. DNA of the CDR3: TGTGCCAGCAGCTTAGCGTCTTGGGGGGGCGGGACAGATACGCAGTATTTT.

The rearrangement links TRBV5-1 to TRBJ1-2, with a possible D match to TRBD1 (6 bases). Germline-derived CDR1 and CDR2 are SGHRS and YFSETQ. The CDR3 has 13 amino acids. Trimming left V 5 bases short and J 4 bases short, with 12 bases between. The CDR3 sequence is CASSDKGGYGYTF. In DNA form, the CDR3 reads TGCGCCAGCAGTGATAAGGGGGGCTATGGCTACACCTTC.

This clone has more than one count but fewer than ten. The gene calls are TRBV2 and TRBJ1-4; D ambiguous. The germline CDR1 and CDR2 sequences are SNHLY and FYNNEI. This CDR3 has 14 amino acids. Trimming cost V 2 bases and J 7 bases, with 11 bases left between them. CDR3 DNA: TGTGCCAGCAGTGAATCACACAACGGTGAAAAACTGTTTTTT. This codes for CASSESHNGEKLFF. The variable domain in full, completed from reference TRBV2 and TRBJ1-4, reads EPEVTQTPSHQVTQMGQEVILRCVPISNHLYFYWYRQILGQKVEFLVSFYNNEISEKSEIFDDQFSVERPDGSNFTLKIRSTKLEDSAMYFCASSESHNGEKLFFGSGTQLSVL.

This chain uses TRBV21-1 with TRBJ2-5; the table's D call, TRBD1, was not checked against the DNA. TRBV21-1 is a pseudogene segment. The CDR3 is made up of 16 amino acids. CDR3 nucleotide sequence: TGTGCCAGCAGCACCCGGGACAGGGGACTTGAAGAGACCCAGTACTTC. Residues: CASSTRDRGLEETQYF.

The gene calls are TRBV9 and TRBJ2-7, with D possibly being TRBD1 (6 bases). Germline V gene lookup returns CDR1 SGDLS and CDR2 YYNGEE. The V and J ends lost 3 bases and 0 bases respectively, with 13 bases between them. This CDR3 contains 15 residues. The CDR3 reads CASSAYSRGSYEQYV. DNA for the CDR3: TGTGCCAGCAGCGCTTACTCCAGGGGCTCCTACGAGCAGTACGTC.

V usage is TRBV6-6 and J usage is TRBJ2-7, with D possibly matching TRBD1 (6 bases). Per the germline V gene, CDR1 is MNHNY and CDR2 is SVGAGI (reference sequence). The V end was cut by 5 bases, the J end by 0 bases, with 8 bases between. The CDR3 has 13 amino acids. The CDR3 sequence is CASSRDNSYEQYV. CDR3 DNA sequence: TGTGCCAGCAGTCGGGACAACTCCTACGAGCAGTACGTC.

This clone came up a few times. The rearrangement links TRBV20-1 to TRBJ1-1; the D gene is possibly TRBD1 (5 bases). CDR1 is DFQATT, CDR2 SNEGSKA, per germline (reference sequence). This CDR3 is 10 amino acids long. Deletions cut 7 bases from V and 4 bases from J, with 7 bases between. The CDR3 DNA follows: TGCAGTGGAAGGGGCACTGAAGCTTTCTTT. Protein sequence: CSGRGTEAFF.

This chain connects TRBV28 to TRBJ2-2; D may be TRBD1 or TRBD2 (5 bases each). Trimming cost V 11 bases and J 4 bases, with 11 bases left between them. The CDR3 extends over 12 amino acids. CDR1 and CDR2 from the germline V gene are MDHEN and SYDVKM. The CDR3 here is CAYRGTTGELFF. CDR3 nucleotides: TGTGCCTATAGAGGGACCACCGGGGAGCTGTTTTTT.

This clone was seen a few times. The chain employs TRBV18 and TRBJ2-7; D is unresolved. Trimming took off 8 bases at V and 2 bases at J, with 7 bases between the two ends. In germline, CDR1 is KGHSH, CDR2 LQKENI. This CDR3 has 11 amino acids. The CDR3 region is CASRGTYEQYV. CDR3 nucleotide sequence: TGTGCCAGCCGAGGCACCTACGAGCAGTACGTC.

Points on this clone: An end of the junction differs from the germline gene, which may be a read error. The chain couples TRBV18 to TRBJ1-2; 7 bases agree with TRBD1. Germline V CDR1 and CDR2: KGHSH, LQKENI. The CDR3 length is 15 residues. CDR3 DNA sequence: TGTGCCAGCTCACCCAACAGGGGTGATAACTTTGGCTACACCTTC. Its translation is CASSPNRGDNFGYTF.

The chain is built from TRBV28 and TRBJ2-5; TRBD1 matches 7 bases. After removal of 4 bases from V and 2 bases from J, the junction contained 4 bases not matched to a gene. Germline CDR1 reads MDHEN; CDR2 reads SYDVKM. The CDR3 sequence is 14 residues long. CDR3 sequence: CASSSGQQQETQYF. The DNA of the CDR3 is TGTGCCAGCAGTTCGGGACAGCAACAAGAGACCCAGTACTTC.

V gene TRBV11-3 combines with J gene TRBJ1-1; TRBD1 is a possible D gene (5 bases). Trimming stripped 5 bases from V and 1 base from J, with 11 bases between. Germline lookup yields CDR1 SGHNT and CDR2 YENEEA. This CDR3 spans 14 amino acids. The DNA for the CDR3 is TGTGCCAGCAGCCCGGGACCCGAGAACACTGAAGCTTTCTTT. This codes for CASSPGPENTEAFF.

The chain employs TRBV28 and TRBJ2-1; 11 nucleotides agree with TRBD2. The CDR3 totals 16 residues. The germline CDR1 and CDR2 sequences are MDHEN and SYDVKM. V was pared by 4 bases and J by 10 bases, with 12 bases of the junction left unmatched. As DNA, the CDR3 is TGTGCCAGCAGTTACCTCATAGCGGGGGGGCCTGGGGAGCAGTTCTTC. Translation gives CASSYLIAGGPGEQFF.

CDR3 in DNA: TGTGCCAGTCTCCGGGACAGCTCCTATAATTCACCCCTCCACTTT. It yields the protein CASLRDSSYNSPLHF. The rearrangement uses TRBV2 and TRBJ1-6; 7 bases fit TRBD1. V lost 9 bases to trimming and J lost 0 bases; unmatched junction nucleotides: 5. The CDR3 totals 15 residues. Germline lookup yields CDR1 SNHLY and CDR2 FYNNEI.

This clone was counted a single time. The CDR3 nucleotides read TGCGCCAGCAGCTTGGCTGGACAGAGTGGGCAAGAGACCCAGTACTTC. Protein: CASSLAGQSGQETQYF. The chain is built from TRBV5-1 and TRBJ2-5; a possible D gene is TRBD1 (6 bases). Germline V gives CDR1 SGHRS, CDR2 YFSETQ. Trimming took off 0 bases at V and 2 bases at J, with 14 bases between the two ends. The CDR3 length is 16 residues.

The chain is built from TRBV18 and TRBJ2-3; 8 bases agree with TRBD1. The CDR3 loop spans 13 amino acids. The V gene's germline CDR1 is KGHSH and CDR2 LQKENI. V lost 8 bases and J lost 1; bases outside the gene matches: 2. The CDR3 sequence is CASTGGGTDTQYF. CDR3 nucleotides: TGTGCCAGCACAGGGGGTGGCACAGATACGCAGTATTTT.

The chain has TRBV29-1 and TRBJ1-4; TRBD1 is a possible D gene (5 bases). With 4 bases removed from V and 1 base from J, the gap between germline ends came to 13 bases. Germline V CDR1 and CDR2: SQVTM, ANQGSEA. The CDR3 length is 15 residues. This chain's CDR3 is CSVGRDGLTNEKLFF. CDR3 DNA sequence: TGCAGCGTTGGCAGGGACGGGCTAACTAATGAAAAACTGTTTTTT.

V and J are TRBV2 and TRBJ1-6, with a possible D match to TRBD1 (5 bases). CDR3 length: 14 amino acids. In germline, CDR1 is SNHLY, CDR2 FYNNEI. Trimming pared 10 bases from V and 8 bases from J, leaving 18 bases between. The CDR3 loop reads CATIWDRDDSPLHF. The CDR3 DNA follows: TGTGCCACGATATGGGACCGTGATGATTCACCCCTCCACTTT.

The V gene is TRBV7-2, the J gene TRBJ1-2, with 10 bases fitting TRBD1. The V gene's germline CDR1 is SGHTA and CDR2 FQGNSA. Germline trimming cut 6 bases from V and 8 bases from J; bases unmatched to any gene: 12. The CDR3 loop spans 15 amino acids. CDR3 loop: CASSIPTDRGQGYTF. In DNA, the CDR3 is TGTGCCAGCAGTATTCCTACAGACAGGGGGCAAGGCTACACCTTC.

The rearrangement joins TRBV10-2 to TRBJ1-1; D ambiguous. Trimming took off 3 bases at V and 2 bases at J, with 7 bases between the two ends. Germline-derived CDR1 and CDR2 are WSHSY and SAAADI. The CDR3 is made up of 13 amino acids. The CDR3 nucleotides read TGCGCCAGCAGTGACAGGTTTAACACTGAAGCTTTCTTT. Translation gives CASSDRFNTEAFF.

This clone came up once. The CDR3: CASSMDGGSYNEQFF. CDR3 bases: TGTGCCAGTAGTATGGATGGGGGCTCCTACAATGAGCAGTTCTTC. The chain recombines TRBV19 with TRBJ2-1, with D tentatively TRBD1 or TRBD2 (5 bases each). Germline V lookup: CDR1 LNHDA, CDR2 SQIVND (reference sequence). Trimming took 3 bases from V and 0 from J, leaving 9 bases between them. The CDR3 has 15 residues.

The V and J genes are TRBV7-9 and TRBJ2-3; 7 bases are a match to TRBD2. V trimming: 3 bases; J trimming: 6 bases; junction bases outside the gene matches: 9. The germline CDR1 and CDR2 sequences are SEHNR and FQNEAQ (reference sequence). CDR3 size: 15 residues. The CDR3 reads CASSFGLERVDTQYF. The CDR3 DNA reads as TGTGCCAGCAGCTTCGGACTAGAAAGGGTGGATACGCAGTATTTT. The entire variable domain, with the rest obtained from reference TRBV7-9 and TRBJ2-3, is as follows: DTGVSQNPRHKITKRGQNVTFRCDPISEHNRLYWYRQTLGQGPEFLTYFQNEAQLEKSRLLSDRFSAERPKGSFSTLEIQRTEQGDSAMYLCASSFGLERVDTQYFGPGTRLTVL.